Sequencing of this TCR beta chain was carried out in a study of blood T cell repertoires in COVID-19. Study as a whole: Specimens from acute and convalescent COVID-19 originated in the United States, Italy and Spain.

Per the study methods: Nucleated cell counts were estimated from reference gene primer amplification. The method was immunoSEQ multiplex PCR; TCRdb's version includes in-frame clones alone and lacks a portion of them. The V and J calls and clone size were taken over from that table, and D and trimming were inferred from the DNA. The sample records 150,000 to 200,000 clones, around 74% being singletons. This CDR3 spans 14 amino acids. The germline gives CDR1 KGHSH, CDR2 LQKENI. Trimming stripped 4 bases from V and 2 bases from J, with 12 bases between. This chain connects TRBV18 to TRBJ2-7, with a possible D match to TRBD1 (6 bases). This clonotype was obtained from a man between 65 and 80 years old with acute or convalescent COVID-19. The specimen sequenced was peripheral blood. CDR3 residues: CASSQTTGTYEQYF. The DNA for the CDR3 is TGTGCCAGCTCACAGACGACAGGAACCTACGAGCAGTACTTC. Combining the CDR3 with reference TRBV18 and TRBJ2-7 gives the whole variable domain NAGVMQNPRHLVRRRGQEARLRCSPMKGHSHVYWYRQLPEEGLKFMVYLQKENIIDESGMPKERFSAEFPKEGPSILRIQQVVRGDSAAYFCASSQTTGTYEQYFGPGTRLTVT.